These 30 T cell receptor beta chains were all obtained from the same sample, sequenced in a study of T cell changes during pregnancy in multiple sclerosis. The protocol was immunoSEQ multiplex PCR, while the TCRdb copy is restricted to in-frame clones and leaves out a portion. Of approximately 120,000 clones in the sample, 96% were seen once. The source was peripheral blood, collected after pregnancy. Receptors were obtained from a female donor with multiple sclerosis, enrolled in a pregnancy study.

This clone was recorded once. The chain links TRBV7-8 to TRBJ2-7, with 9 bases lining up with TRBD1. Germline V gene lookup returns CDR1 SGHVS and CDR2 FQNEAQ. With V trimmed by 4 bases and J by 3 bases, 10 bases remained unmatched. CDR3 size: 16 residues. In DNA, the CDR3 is TGTGCCAGCAGCTCAGCAGGGACAGGGAGTCTCTACGAGCAGTACTTC. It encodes CASSSAGTGSLYEQYF.

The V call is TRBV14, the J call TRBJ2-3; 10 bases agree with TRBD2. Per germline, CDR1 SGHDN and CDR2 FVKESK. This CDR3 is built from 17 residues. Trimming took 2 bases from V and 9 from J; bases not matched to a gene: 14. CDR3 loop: CASSQKGASGSLRTQYF. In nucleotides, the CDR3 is TGTGCCAGCAGCCAAAAGGGGGCTAGCGGGAGCCTAAGAACGCAGTATTTT.

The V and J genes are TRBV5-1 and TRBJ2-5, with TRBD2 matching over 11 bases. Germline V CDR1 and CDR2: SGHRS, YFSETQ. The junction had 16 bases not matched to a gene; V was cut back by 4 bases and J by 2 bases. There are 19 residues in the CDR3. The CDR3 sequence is CASSPRWTSGFLLQETQYF. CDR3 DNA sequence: TGCGCCAGCAGCCCCAGGTGGACTAGCGGGTTCCTACTACAAGAGACCCAGTACTTC.

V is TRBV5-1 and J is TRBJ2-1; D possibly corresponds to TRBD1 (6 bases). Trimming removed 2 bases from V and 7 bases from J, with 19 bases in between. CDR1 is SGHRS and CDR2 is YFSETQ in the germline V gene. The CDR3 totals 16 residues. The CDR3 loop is CASSLAVGAGWNEQFF. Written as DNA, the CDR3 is TGCGCCAGCAGCTTAGCCGTGGGGGCAGGTTGGAATGAGCAGTTCTTC. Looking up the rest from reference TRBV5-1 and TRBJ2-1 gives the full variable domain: KAGVTQTPRYLIKTRGQQVTLSCSPISGHRSVSWYQQTPGQGLQFLFEYFSETQRNKGNFPGRFSGRQFSNSRSEMNVSTLELGDSALYLCASSLAVGAGWNEQFFGPGTRLTVL.

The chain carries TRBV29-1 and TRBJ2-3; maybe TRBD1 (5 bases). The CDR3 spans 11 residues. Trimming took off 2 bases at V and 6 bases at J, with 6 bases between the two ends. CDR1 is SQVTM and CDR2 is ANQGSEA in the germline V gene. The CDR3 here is CSVEKGDTQYF. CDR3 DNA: TGCAGCGTTGAAAAGGGGGATACGCAGTATTTT.

In DNA form, the CDR3 reads TGCGCCAGCAGCTTCAGGAGGCGGGAGGCGGTCACAGATACGCAGTATTTT. As protein: CASSFRRREAVTDTQYF. V is TRBV5-1 and J is TRBJ2-3; 8 positions agree with TRBD2. Germline assignment: CDR1 SGHRS and CDR2 YFSETQ. The CDR3 is 17 amino acids. Trimming cost V 2 bases and J 2 bases; bases outside gene matches: 10. Based on the CDR3 plus reference TRBV5-1 and TRBJ2-3, the full variable domain is KAGVTQTPRYLIKTRGQQVTLSCSPISGHRSVSWYQQTPGQGLQFLFEYFSETQRNKGNFPGRFSGRQFSNSRSEMNVSTLELGDSALYLCASSFRRREAVTDTQYFGPGTRLTVL.

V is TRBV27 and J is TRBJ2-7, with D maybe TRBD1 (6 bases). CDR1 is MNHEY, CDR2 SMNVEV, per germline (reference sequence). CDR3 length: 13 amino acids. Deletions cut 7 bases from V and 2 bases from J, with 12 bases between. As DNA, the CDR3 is TGTGCCAGCAAACCGACAGGTCCCTACGAGCAGTACTTC. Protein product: CASKPTGPYEQYF.

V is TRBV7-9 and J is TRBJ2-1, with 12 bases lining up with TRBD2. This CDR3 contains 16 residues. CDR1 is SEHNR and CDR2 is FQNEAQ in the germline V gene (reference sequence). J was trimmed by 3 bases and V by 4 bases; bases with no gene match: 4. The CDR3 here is CASSSRTSGIYNEQFF. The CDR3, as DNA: TGTGCCAGCAGCTCACGGACTAGCGGGATCTACAATGAGCAGTTCTTC.

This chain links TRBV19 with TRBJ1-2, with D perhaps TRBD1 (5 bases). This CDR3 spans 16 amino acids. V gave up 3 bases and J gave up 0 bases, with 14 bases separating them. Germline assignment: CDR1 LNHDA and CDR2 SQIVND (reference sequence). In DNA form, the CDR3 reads TGTGCCAGTAGTATGGCCCTCGACAGAACTAACTATGGCTACACCTTC. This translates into CASSMALDRTNYGYTF. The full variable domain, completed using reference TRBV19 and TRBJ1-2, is DGGITQSPKYLFRKEGQNVTLSCEQNLNHDAMYWYRQDPGQGLRLIYYSQIVNDFQKGDIAEGYSVSREKKESFPLTVTSAQKNPTAFYLCASSMALDRTNYGYTFGSGTRLTVV.

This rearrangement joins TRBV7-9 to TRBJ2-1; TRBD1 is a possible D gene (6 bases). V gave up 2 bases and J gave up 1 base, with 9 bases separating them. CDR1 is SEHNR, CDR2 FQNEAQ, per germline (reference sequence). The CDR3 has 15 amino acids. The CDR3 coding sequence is TGTGCCAGCAGCTTAATTACAGGGTCCTACAATGAGCAGTTCTTC. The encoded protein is CASSLITGSYNEQFF.

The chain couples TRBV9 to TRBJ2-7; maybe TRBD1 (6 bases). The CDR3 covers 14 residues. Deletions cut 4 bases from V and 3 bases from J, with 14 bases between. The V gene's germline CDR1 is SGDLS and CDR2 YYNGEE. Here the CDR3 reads CASSRLDRNYEQYF. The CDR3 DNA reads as TGTGCCAGCAGCCGTCTAGACAGGAACTACGAGCAGTACTTC.

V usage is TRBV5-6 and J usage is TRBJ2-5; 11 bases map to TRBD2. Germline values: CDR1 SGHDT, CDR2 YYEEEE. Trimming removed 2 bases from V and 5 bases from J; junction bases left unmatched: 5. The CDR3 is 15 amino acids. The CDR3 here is CASSFSGRAMETQYF. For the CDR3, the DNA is TGTGCCAGCAGCTTTAGCGGGAGGGCCATGGAGACCCAGTACTTC.

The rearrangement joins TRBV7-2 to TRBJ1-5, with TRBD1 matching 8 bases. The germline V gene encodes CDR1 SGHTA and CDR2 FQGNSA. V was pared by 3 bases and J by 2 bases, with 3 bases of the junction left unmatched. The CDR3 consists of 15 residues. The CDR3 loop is CASSLDRVRNQPQHF. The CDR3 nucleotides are TGTGCCAGCAGCTTGGACAGGGTACGCAATCAGCCCCAGCATTTT.

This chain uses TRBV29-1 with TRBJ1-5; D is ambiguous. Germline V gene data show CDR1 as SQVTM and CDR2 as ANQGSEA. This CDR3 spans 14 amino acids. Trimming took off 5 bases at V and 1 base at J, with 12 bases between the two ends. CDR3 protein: CSVLGTGSNQPQHF. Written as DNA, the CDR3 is TGCAGCGTTCTGGGCACGGGGAGCAATCAGCCCCAGCATTTT. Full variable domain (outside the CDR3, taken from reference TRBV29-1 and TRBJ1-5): SAVISQKPSRDICQRGTSLTIQCQVDSQVTMMFWYRQQPGQSLTLIATANQGSEATYESGFVIDKFPISRPNLTFSTLTVSNMSPEDSSIYLCSVLGTGSNQPQHFGDGTRLSIL.

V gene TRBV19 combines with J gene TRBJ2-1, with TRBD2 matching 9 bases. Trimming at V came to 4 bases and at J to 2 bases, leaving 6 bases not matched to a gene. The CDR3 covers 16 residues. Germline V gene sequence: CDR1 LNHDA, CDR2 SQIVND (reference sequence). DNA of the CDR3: TGTGCCAGTAGTACCCATAGCGGGGGCACCTACAATGAGCAGTTCTTC. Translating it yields CASSTHSGGTYNEQFF.

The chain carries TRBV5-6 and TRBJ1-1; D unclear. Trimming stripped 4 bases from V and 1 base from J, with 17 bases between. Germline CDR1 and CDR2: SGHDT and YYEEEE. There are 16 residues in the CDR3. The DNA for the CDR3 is TGTGCCAGCAGCGATATCTCTTCGGGGAAGAACACTGAAGCTTTCTTT. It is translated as CASSDISSGKNTEAFF.

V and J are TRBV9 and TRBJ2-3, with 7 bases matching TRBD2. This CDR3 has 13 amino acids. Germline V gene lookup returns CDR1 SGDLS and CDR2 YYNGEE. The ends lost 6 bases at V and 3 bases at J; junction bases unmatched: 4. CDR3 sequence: CASKAAGTDTQYF. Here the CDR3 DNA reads TGTGCCAGCAAGGCAGCGGGAACAGATACGCAGTATTTT.

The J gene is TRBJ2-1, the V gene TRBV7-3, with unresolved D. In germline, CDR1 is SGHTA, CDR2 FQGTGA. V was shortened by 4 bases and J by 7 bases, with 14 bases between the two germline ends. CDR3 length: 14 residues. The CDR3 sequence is CASSSSVGVNEQFF. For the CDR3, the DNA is TGTGCCAGCAGCTCATCCGTAGGAGTGAATGAGCAGTTCTTC.

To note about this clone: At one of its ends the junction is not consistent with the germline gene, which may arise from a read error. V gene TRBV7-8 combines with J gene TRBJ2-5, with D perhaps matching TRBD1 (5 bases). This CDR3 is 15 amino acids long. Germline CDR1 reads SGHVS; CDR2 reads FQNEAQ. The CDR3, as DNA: TGTGCCAGCAGCTTAGCGTTCGGCTTACAGGCGAGAGCTAACTTC. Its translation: CASSLAFGLQARANF.

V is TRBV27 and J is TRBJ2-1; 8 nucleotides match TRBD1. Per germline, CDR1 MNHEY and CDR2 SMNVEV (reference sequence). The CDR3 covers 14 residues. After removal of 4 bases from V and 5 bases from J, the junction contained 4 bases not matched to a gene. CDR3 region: CASSSRGHDNEQFF. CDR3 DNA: TGTGCCAGCAGTTCCAGGGGGCATGACAATGAGCAGTTCTTC.

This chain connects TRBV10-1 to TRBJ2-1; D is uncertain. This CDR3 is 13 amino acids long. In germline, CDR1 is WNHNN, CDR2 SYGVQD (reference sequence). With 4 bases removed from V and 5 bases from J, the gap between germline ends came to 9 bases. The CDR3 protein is CASSGRRNNEQFF. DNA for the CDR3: TGCGCCAGCAGTGGGAGACGGAACAATGAGCAGTTCTTC.

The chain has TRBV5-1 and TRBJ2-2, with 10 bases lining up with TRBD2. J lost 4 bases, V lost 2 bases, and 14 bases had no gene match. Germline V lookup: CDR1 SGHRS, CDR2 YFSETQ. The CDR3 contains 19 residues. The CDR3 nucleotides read TGCGCCAGCAGCTTCGGTTCCCAACTAGCGGGAACGACCACCGGGGAGCTGTTTTTT. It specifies CASSFGSQLAGTTTGELFF. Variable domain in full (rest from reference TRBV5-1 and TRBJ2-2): KAGVTQTPRYLIKTRGQQVTLSCSPISGHRSVSWYQQTPGQGLQFLFEYFSETQRNKGNFPGRFSGRQFSNSRSEMNVSTLELGDSALYLCASSFGSQLAGTTTGELFFGEGSRLTVL.

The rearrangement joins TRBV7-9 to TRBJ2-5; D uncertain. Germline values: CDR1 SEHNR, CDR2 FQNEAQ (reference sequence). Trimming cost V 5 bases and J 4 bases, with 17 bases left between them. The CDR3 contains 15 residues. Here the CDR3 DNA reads TGTGCCAGCAGCCCCCCAGTGAGGCTGGGAGAGACCCAGTACTTC. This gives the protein CASSPPVRLGETQYF.

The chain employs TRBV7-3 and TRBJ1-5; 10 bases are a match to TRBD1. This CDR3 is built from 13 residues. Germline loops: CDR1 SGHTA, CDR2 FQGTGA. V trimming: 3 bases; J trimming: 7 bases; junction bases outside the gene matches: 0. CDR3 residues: CASSLGQGQPQHF. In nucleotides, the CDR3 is TGTGCCAGCAGCTTGGGACAGGGGCAGCCCCAGCATTTT.

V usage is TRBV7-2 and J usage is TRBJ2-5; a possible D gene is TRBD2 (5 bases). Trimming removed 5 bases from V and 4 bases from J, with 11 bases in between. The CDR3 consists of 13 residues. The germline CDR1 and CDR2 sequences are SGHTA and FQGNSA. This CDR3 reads CASSRGGLETQYF. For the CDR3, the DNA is TGTGCCAGCAGCAGAGGAGGTCTAGAGACCCAGTACTTC.

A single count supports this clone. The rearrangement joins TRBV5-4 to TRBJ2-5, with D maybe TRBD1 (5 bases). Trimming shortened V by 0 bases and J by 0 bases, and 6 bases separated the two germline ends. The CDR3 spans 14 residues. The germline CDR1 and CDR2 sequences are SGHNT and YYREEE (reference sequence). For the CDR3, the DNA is TGTGCCAGCAGCTTGGGGGGCAACCAAGAGACCCAGTACTTC. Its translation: CASSLGGNQETQYF.

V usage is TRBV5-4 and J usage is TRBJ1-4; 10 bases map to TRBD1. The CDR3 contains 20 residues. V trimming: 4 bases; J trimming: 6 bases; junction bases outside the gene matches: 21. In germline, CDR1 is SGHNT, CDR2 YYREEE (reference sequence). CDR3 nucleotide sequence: TGTGCCAGCAGCCGGGAAGGACAGGGGGTGCTTACGTGGGAGGATGAAAAACTGTTTTTT. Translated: CASSREGQGVLTWEDEKLFF.

The CDR3 protein is CASSVGGAGGTPGFYNEQFF. CDR3 DNA: TGTGCCAGCAGCGTAGGGGGGGCGGGAGGTACTCCTGGGTTCTACAATGAGCAGTTCTTC. The chain combines TRBV9 with TRBJ2-1, with 8 bases lining up with TRBD2. Trimming took 0 bases from V and 3 from J; bases not matched to a gene: 17. This CDR3 is built from 20 residues. Germline CDR1 is SGDLS and CDR2 is YYNGEE.

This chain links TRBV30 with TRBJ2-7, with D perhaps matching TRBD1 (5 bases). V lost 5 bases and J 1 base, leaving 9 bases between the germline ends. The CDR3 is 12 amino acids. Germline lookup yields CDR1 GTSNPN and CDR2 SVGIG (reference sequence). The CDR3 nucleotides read TGTGCCTGGGGACAAACTTCCTACGAGCAGTACTTC. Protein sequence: CAWGQTSYEQYF.

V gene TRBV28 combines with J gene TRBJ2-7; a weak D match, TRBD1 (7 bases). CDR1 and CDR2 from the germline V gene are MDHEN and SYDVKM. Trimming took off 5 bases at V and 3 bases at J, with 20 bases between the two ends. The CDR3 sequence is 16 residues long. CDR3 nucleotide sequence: TGTGCCAGCAGTCCCGTCAGGGGGGTTCCCCTCTACGAGCAGTACTTC. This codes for CASSPVRGVPLYEQYF.